This T cell receptor beta chain appears in the sequencing data of a study of Ad26.COV2.S vaccination and SARS-CoV-2 variants. Whole-study results and caveats: Vaccine and placebo recipients had similar non-spike TCR breadth. Reports say spike-specific CD8+ and CD4+ T cell responses covered substantial breadth after vaccination.

Points on this clone: Its specificity is not known. This CDR3 is also generated by other DNA sequences in the sample.

Clones were read by immunoSEQ multiplex PCR, and TCRdb kept only the in-frame ones, dropping some. This table has some 500,000 clones, about 88% appearing once. Treatment of the sample: about 20 received Ad26.COV2.S at low or high dose, single or two shots; a few received placebo; per-sample allocation not given. The investigators took samples on day 63 after the first vaccine or placebo injection. Germline CDR1 reads MDHEN; CDR2 reads SYDVKM. V was pared by 2 bases and J by 1 base, with 6 bases between. The CDR3 sequence is 14 residues long. The chain uses TRBV28 and TRBJ1-5; perhaps TRBD1 as D (5 bases). The sequence derives from a person aged 18-65 years who received the Ad26.COV2.S COVID-19 vaccine or a placebo. The sequencing here drew on peripheral blood, taken in a trial of Ad26.COV2.S vaccine versus placebo. In nucleotides, the CDR3 is TGTGCCAGCAGTTTAGGGGGGAGCAATCAGCCCCAGCATTTT. Translation: CASSLGGSNQPQHF.